This paragraph covers one T cell receptor (beta chain) sequence. Its antigen is undetermined. Donors were healthy HIV-negative adults without recent acute infections or vaccinations. It was into CD45RA+ naive and CD45RA-negative memory subsets that the CD4+ cells were split. This specimen comes from a study of shared clonotypes between healthy human individuals. Assay execution took place at the deep level. Assay used: immunoSEQ multiplex PCR; TCRdb lists only in-frame clones, some missing. In the table there are around 350,000 clones, less than 85% of which are singletons. Overall study findings and caveats: Clonotype sharing among donors was thought likely to change with sequencing depth.

Unmatched junction bases numbered 5, after V lost 6 bases and J lost 8 bases. CDR3 length: 12 amino acids. CDR1 is MNHEY and CDR2 is SVGAGI in the germline V gene. The chain links TRBV6-5 to TRBJ1-2; 8 bases are shared with TRBD1. This TCR derives from a man aged 25-40 years in good health. The sequencing sample was made of memory CD4+ T cells sorted from blood. The subset denotes: CD45RA-negative fraction. In DNA, the CDR3 is TGTGCCAGCAGGGAGGACAGGGCGGGCTACACCTTC. Its translation: CASREDRAGYTF.